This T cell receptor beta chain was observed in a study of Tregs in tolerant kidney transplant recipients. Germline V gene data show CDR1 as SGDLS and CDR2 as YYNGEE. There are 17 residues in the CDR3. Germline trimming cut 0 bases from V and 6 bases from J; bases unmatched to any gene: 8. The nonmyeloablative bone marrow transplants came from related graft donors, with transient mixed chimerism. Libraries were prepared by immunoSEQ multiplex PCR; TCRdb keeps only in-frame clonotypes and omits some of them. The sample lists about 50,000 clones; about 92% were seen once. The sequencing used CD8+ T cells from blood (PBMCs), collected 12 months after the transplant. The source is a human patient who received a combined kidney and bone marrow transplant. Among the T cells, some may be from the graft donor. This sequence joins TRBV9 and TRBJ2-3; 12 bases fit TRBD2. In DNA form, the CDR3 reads TGTGCCAGCAGCGTAGCTCGGACTAGCGGGGTGGATGATACGCAGTATTTT. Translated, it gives CASSVARTSGVDDTQYF.